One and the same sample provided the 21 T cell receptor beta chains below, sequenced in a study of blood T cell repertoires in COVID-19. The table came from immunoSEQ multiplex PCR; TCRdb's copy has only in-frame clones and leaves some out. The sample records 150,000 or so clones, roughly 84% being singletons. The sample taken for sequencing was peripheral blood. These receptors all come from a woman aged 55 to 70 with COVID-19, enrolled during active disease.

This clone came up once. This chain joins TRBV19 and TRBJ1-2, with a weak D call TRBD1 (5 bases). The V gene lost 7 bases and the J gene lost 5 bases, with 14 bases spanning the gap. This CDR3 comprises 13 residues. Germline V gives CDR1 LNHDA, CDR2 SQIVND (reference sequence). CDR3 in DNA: TGTGCCAGTAACACCCGACAGATGTATGGCTACACCTTC. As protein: CASNTRQMYGYTF.

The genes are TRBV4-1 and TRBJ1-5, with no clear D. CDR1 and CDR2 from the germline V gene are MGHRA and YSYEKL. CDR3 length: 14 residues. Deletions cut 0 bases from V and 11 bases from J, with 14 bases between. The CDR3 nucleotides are TGCGCCAGCAGCCAAGATCTATTTCTGGAGGCCCAGCATTTT. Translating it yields CASSQDLFLEAQHF.

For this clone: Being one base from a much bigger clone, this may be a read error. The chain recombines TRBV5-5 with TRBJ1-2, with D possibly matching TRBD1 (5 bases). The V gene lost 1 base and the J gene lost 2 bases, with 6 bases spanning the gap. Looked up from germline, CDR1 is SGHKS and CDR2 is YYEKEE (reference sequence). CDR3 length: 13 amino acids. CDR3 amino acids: CASSLRQNYGYTF. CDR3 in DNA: TGTGCCAGCAGCTTGAGACAGAACTATGGCTACACCTTC.

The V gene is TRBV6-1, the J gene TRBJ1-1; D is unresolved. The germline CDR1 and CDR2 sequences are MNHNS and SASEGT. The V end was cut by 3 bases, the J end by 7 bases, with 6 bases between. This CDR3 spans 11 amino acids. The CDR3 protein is CASSERSEAFF. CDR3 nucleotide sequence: TGTGCCAGCAGTGAGAGGAGTGAAGCTTTCTTT.

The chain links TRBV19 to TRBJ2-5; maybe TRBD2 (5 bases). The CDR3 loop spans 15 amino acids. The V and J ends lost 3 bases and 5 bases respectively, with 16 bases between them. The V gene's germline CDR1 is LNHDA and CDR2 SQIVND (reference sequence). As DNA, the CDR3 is TGTGCCAGTAGTATCGAACTAGATAAAGGGGAGACCCAGTACTTC. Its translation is CASSIELDKGETQYF.

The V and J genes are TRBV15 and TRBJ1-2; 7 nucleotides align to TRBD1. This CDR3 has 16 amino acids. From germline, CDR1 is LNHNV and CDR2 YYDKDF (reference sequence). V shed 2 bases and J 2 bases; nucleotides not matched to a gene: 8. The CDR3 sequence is CATSRRYPGQNYGYTF. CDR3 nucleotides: TGTGCCACCAGCAGACGATACCCGGGACAGAACTATGGCTACACCTTC. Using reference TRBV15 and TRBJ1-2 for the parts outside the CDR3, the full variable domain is DAMVIQNPRYQVTQFGKPVTLSCSQTLNHNVMYWYQQKSSQAPKLLFHYYDKDFNNEADTPDNFQSRRPNTSFCFLDIRSPGLGDTAMYLCATSRRYPGQNYGYTFGSGTRLTVV.

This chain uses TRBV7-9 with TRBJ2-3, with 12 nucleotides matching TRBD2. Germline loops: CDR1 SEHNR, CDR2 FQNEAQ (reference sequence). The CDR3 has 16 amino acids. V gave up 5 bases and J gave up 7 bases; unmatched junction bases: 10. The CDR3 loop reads CASSAWTSGNRNTQYF. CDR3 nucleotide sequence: TGTGCCAGCAGCGCCTGGACTAGCGGGAATAGAAATACGCAGTATTTT.

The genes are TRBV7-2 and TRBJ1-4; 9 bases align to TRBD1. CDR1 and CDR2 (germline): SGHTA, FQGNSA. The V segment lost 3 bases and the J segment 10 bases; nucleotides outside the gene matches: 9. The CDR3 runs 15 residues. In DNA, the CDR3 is TGTGCCAGCAGCTTTCTGGGACAGGGTAGGGGAAAACTGTTTTTT. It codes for CASSFLGQGRGKLFF.

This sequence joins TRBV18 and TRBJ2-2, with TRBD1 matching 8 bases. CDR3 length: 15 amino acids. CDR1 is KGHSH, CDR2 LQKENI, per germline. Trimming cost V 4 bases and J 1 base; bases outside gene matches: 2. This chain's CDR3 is CASSRGQENTGELFF. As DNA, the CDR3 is TGTGCCAGCTCACGGGGACAGGAGAACACCGGGGAGCTGTTTTTT.

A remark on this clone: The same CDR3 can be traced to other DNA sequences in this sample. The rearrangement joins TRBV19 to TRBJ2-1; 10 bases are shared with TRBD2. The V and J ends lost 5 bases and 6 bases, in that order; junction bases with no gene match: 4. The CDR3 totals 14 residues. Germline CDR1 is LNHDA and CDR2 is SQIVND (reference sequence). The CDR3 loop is CASSAAGGSNEQFF. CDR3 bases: TGTGCCAGTAGTGCAGCGGGAGGGTCCAATGAGCAGTTCTTC.

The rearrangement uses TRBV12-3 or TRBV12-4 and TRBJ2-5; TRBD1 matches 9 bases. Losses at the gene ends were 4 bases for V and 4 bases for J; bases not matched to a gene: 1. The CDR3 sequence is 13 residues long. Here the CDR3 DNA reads TGTGCCAGCAGTTCACAGGGGGCAGAGACCCAGTACTTC. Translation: CASSSQGAETQYF.

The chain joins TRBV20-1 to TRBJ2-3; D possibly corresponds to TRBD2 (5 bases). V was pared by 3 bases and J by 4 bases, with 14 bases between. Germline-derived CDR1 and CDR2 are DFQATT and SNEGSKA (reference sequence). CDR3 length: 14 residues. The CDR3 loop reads CSASRHLGADTQYF. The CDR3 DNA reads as TGCAGTGCTAGTCGCCACCTCGGGGCAGATACGCAGTATTTT.

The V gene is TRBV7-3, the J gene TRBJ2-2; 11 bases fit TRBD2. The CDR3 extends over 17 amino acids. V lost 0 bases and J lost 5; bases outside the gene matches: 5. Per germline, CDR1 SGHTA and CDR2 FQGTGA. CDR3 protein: CASSLTRVAGGTGELFF. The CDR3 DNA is TGTGCCAGCAGCTTAACGCGCGTAGCGGGAGGGACCGGGGAGCTGTTTTTT.

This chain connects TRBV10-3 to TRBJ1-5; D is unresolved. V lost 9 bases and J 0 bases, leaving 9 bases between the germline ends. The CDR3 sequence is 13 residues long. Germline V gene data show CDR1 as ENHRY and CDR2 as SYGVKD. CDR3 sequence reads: CAIQYSSNQPQHF. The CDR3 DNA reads TGTGCCATACAGTACAGTAGCAATCAGCCCCAGCATTTT.

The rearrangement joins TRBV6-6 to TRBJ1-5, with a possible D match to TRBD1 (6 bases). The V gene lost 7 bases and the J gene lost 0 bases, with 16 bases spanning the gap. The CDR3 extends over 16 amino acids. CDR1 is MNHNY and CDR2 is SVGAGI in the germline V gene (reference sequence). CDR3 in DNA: TGTGCCAGCACCCGGCAGGGGCTGGATAGCAATCAGCCCCAGCATTTT. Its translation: CASTRQGLDSNQPQHF.

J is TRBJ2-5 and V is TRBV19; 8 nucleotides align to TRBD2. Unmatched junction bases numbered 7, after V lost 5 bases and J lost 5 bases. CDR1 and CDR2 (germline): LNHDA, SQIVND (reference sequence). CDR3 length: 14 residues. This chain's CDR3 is CASSFPGGGETQYF. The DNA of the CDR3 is TGTGCCAGTAGTTTCCCGGGGGGGGGCGAGACCCAGTACTTC.

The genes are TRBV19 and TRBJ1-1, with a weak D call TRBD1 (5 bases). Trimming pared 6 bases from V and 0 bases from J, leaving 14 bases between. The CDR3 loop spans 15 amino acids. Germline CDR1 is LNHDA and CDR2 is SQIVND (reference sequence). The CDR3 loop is CASRIGGNMNTEAFF. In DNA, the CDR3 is TGTGCCAGTAGGATCGGGGGAAACATGAACACTGAAGCTTTCTTT. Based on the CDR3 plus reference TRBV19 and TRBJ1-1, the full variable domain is DGGITQSPKYLFRKEGQNVTLSCEQNLNHDAMYWYRQDPGQGLRLIYYSQIVNDFQKGDIAEGYSVSREKKESFPLTVTSAQKNPTAFYLCASRIGGNMNTEAFFGQGTRLTVV.

CDR3 in amino acids: CARGLEGYGYTF. The DNA for the CDR3 is TGTGCCAGAGGACTTGAGGGCTATGGCTACACCTTC. The chain couples TRBV30 to TRBJ1-2; D unresolved. V shed 8 bases and J shed 4 bases, with 14 bases lying between them. The length of the CDR3 is 12 residues. Germline CDR1 reads GTSNPN; CDR2 reads SVGIG (reference sequence).

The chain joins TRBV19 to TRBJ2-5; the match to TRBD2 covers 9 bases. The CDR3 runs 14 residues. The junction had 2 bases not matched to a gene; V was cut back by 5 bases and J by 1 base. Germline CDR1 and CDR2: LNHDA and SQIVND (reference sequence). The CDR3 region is CASSETSGQETQYF. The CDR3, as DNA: TGTGCCAGTAGTGAGACTAGCGGCCAAGAGACCCAGTACTTC. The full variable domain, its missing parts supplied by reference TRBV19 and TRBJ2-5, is DGGITQSPKYLFRKEGQNVTLSCEQNLNHDAMYWYRQDPGQGLRLIYYSQIVNDFQKGDIAEGYSVSREKKESFPLTVTSAQKNPTAFYLCASSETSGQETQYFGPGTRLLVL.

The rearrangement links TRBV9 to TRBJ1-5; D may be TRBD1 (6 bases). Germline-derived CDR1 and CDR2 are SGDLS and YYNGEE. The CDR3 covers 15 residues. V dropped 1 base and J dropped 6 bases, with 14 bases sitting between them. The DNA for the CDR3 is TGTGCCAGCAGCGTACTCCCAGGGGAGGGTCAGCCCCAGCATTTT. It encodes CASSVLPGEGQPQHF.

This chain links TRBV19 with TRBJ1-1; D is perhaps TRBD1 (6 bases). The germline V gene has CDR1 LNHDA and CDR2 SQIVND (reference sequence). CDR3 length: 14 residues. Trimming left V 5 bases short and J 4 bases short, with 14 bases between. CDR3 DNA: TGTGCCAGTAGTGTGCACAGGGTCCTCACTGAAGCTTTCTTT. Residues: CASSVHRVLTEAFF.